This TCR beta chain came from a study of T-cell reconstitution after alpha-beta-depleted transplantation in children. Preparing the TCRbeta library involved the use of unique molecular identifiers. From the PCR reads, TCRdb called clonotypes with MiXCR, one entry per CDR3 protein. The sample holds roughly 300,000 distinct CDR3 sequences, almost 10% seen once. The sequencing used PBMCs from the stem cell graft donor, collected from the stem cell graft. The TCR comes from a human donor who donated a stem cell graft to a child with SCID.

CDR3 DNA: TGTGCCAGCAGCTCTAGTGGGACCGGGGTCGGAAAACTGTTTTTT. Translation: CASSSSGTGVGKLFF. The chain has TRBV7-6 and TRBJ1-4, with D perhaps TRBD1 (5 bases). The germline V gene encodes CDR1 SGHVS and CDR2 FNYEAQ. CDR3 length: 15 amino acids. The ends were cut back, 4 bases at V and 10 bases at J, with 19 bases in the middle.